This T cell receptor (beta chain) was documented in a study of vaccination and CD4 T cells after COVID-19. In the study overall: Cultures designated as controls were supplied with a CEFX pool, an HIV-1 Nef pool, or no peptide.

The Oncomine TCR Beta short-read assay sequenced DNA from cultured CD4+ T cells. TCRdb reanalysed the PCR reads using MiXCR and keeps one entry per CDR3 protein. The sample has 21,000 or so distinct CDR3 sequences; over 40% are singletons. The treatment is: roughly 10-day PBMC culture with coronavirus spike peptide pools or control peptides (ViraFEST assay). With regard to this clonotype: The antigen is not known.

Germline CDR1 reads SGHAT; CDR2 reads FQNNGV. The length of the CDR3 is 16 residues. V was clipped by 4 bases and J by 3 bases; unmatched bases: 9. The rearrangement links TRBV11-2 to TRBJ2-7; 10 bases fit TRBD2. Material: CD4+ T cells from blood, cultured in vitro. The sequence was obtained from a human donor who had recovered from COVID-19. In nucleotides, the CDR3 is TGTGCCAGCAGCTCAAAACTACTAGCGGGGATCTACGAGCAGTACTTC. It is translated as CASSSKLLAGIYEQYF.